This entry lists 9 T cell receptor beta chains sequenced from one sample in a study of molecular identifiers for immune sequencing clone quantification. TCRdb reprocessed the PCR reads via MiXCR and lists one record per CDR3 protein. The sample holds approximately 670,000 distinct CDR3 sequences; 20% are singletons and the top ten take under 0.95%. Input material: naive CD8+ T cells from blood, with Jurkat cell RNA spiked in. Subset here: FACS-sorted CD8+CD4-CCR7+CD45RA+ naive T cells. Every receptor here comes from a human donor in good health. Some libraries in this study had Jurkat cell RNA spiked in.

This clonotype has just a few counts. This chain uses TRBV29-1 with TRBJ1-2; the D gene is possibly TRBD1 (5 bases). Germline assignment: CDR1 SQVTM and CDR2 ANQGSEA. V was shortened by 3 bases and J by 4 bases, with 15 bases between the two germline ends. The CDR3 consists of 14 residues. CDR3 protein: CSVEPAGFGYGYTF. The CDR3 coding sequence is TGCAGCGTTGAGCCAGCAGGGTTCGGCTATGGCTACACCTTC.

This clonotype was observed many times. V and J are TRBV7-9 and TRBJ1-5; D uncertain. Germline loops: CDR1 SEHNR, CDR2 FQNEAQ (reference sequence). Deletions cut 1 base from V and 5 bases from J, with 3 bases between. This CDR3 comprises 12 residues. The CDR3, as DNA: TGTGCCAGCAGCTTAGACTATCAGCCCCAGCATTTT. The encoded protein is CASSLDYQPQHF.

This clonotype was detected a few times. V gene TRBV27 combines with J gene TRBJ2-7, with 8 bases identical to TRBD2. The CDR3 length is 15 residues. Losses at the gene ends were 2 bases for V and 4 bases for J; bases not matched to a gene: 7. Germline lookup yields CDR1 MNHEY and CDR2 SMNVEV (reference sequence). The chain's CDR3 is CASSLTSGSGYEQYF. The CDR3 DNA reads as TGTGCCAGCAGTTTAACCAGCGGGAGCGGTTACGAGCAGTACTTC.

This clonotype was detected many times. The chain links TRBV6-5 to TRBJ2-4; 7 bases align to TRBD1. V was clipped by 5 bases and J by 8 bases; unmatched bases: 6. The CDR3 is made up of 13 amino acids. CDR1 is MNHEY and CDR2 is SVGAGI in the germline V gene. CDR3 residues: CASSHGTGDIQYF. The CDR3 DNA follows: TGTGCCAGCAGTCATGGAACAGGGGACATTCAGTACTTC.

A word on this clonotype: Sequence at one end of the junction differs from germline and may be a read error. The chain links TRBV3-1 to TRBJ1-5; tentative D call: TRBD1 (5 bases). CDR3 length: 15 residues. CDR1 is LGHDT and CDR2 is YNNKEL in the germline V gene (reference sequence). Here the CDR3 DNA reads TGTGCCGGCAGCCAAGATGGGGGGATTCGGCAGCCCCGGCATTTT. Amino acids: CAGSQDGGIRQPRHF.

Points on this clonotype: A much more abundant neighbour one base away suggests this may be a read error. This CDR3 is missing its conserved last phenylalanine or tryptophan, likely due to a read error. V gene TRBV2 combines with J gene TRBJ1-2; no reliable D call. V was shortened by 6 bases and J by 3 bases, with 23 bases between the two germline ends. CDR1 and CDR2 from the germline V gene are SNHLY and FYNNEI. The CDR3 contains 17 residues. CDR3: CASSLAMADATDYGYTL. CDR3 DNA sequence: TGTGCCAGCAGCTTAGCGATGGCAGACGCAACGGACTATGGCTACACCCTC.

This clonotype was seen repeatedly, ten times or more. This chain connects TRBV30 to TRBJ2-3; 9 bases map to TRBD2. Losses at the gene ends were 3 bases for V and 5 bases for J; bases not matched to a gene: 9. The germline CDR1 and CDR2 sequences are GTSNPN and SVGIG (reference sequence). The CDR3 runs to 15 residues. The CDR3 region has the DNA TGTGCCTGGAGCTGGGCTAGCGGGGTCGGAGATACGCAGTATTTT. This translates into CAWSWASGVGDTQYF.

Ten or more counts support this clonotype. This sequence joins TRBV15 and TRBJ2-7; 7 bases map to TRBD2. Germline values: CDR1 LNHNV, CDR2 YYDKDF (reference sequence). J gave up 7 bases and V 3 bases, and 6 bases lay outside the gene matches. There are 13 residues in the CDR3. The CDR3 DNA sequence: TGTGCCACCAGCAGGCCGCGGGGGTTGGAGCAGTACTTC. It specifies CATSRPRGLEQYF.

A word on this clonotype: This may be a read error: a much more frequent sequence differs by one nucleotide. The chain recombines TRBV6-5 with TRBJ2-3; 8 nucleotides align to TRBD1. CDR1 and CDR2 from the germline V gene are MNHEY and SVGAGI. The CDR3 sequence is 14 residues long. The CDR3 bases are TGTGCCGGCAGTTCGGACAGGGCTACAGATACGCAGTATTTT. Translation: CAGSSDRATDTQYF.